These 26 T cell receptor beta chains share one sample of origin, sequenced in a study of cytomegalovirus exposure and HLA in healthy donors. Vbeta (60) and Jbeta (13) primers were used in the PCR. Measured with immunoSEQ multiplex PCR; TCRdb has only the in-frame clones, and not every one. Seen here are 160,000 or so clones, approximately 75% observed once, and the top ten hold 3.5% to 4.5%. The specimen sequenced was PBMCs. These receptor sequences come from a man aged 25-45 years in good health and CMV-seropositive.

The V gene is TRBV5-1, the J gene TRBJ2-5; 9 nucleotides match TRBD1. The ends lost 4 bases at V and 5 bases at J; junction bases unmatched: 6. CDR1 is SGHRS, CDR2 YFSETQ, per germline. This CDR3 region has 14 residues. CDR3 DNA: TGCGCCAGCAGCGGCAGGACAGGGGACGAGACCCAGTACTTC. Translation: CASSGRTGDETQYF.

The chain couples TRBV28 to TRBJ1-1, with D unresolved. This CDR3 is 10 amino acids long. Trimming removed 4 bases at V and 8 bases at J, with 5 bases between. The germline V gene encodes CDR1 MDHEN and CDR2 SYDVKM. The CDR3 coding sequence is TGTGCCAGCAGTTCAGAAGAAGCTTTCTTT. This gives the protein CASSSEEAFF.

The V and J genes are TRBV14 and TRBJ2-7; 9 nucleotides match TRBD2. With V trimmed by 4 bases and J by 5 bases, 9 bases remained unmatched. The germline CDR1 and CDR2 sequences are SGHDN and FVKESK. CDR3 length equals 15 residues. The CDR3 DNA sequence: TGTGCCAGCAGCCCCGGGCGGGGGGGCCACCACGAGCAGTACTTC. It encodes CASSPGRGGHHEQYF.

This sequence joins TRBV27 and TRBJ2-7, with 8 bases that match TRBD1. Germline CDR1 and CDR2: MNHEY and SMNVEV (reference sequence). Trimming took 6 bases from V and 6 from J; bases not matched to a gene: 13. CDR3 length equals 15 residues. The CDR3 is CASSIDGTGPFEQYF. Here the CDR3 DNA reads TGTGCCAGCAGCATAGACGGGACAGGACCGTTCGAGCAGTACTTC.

The chain employs TRBV11-2 and TRBJ1-2, with a tentative D call TRBD1 (5 bases). The germline CDR1 and CDR2 sequences are SGHAT and FQNNGV. The germline V and J ends were trimmed by 3 bases and 7 bases, with 12 bases remaining between them. The CDR3 has 13 residues. The CDR3 sequence is CASSFGGPLGYTF. The CDR3 coding sequence is TGTGCCAGCAGCTTCGGGGGACCACTTGGCTACACCTTC.

The chain couples TRBV30 to TRBJ1-6; TRBD1 is a possible D gene (5 bases). The germline CDR1 and CDR2 sequences are GTSNPN and SVGIG (reference sequence). The CDR3 has 15 amino acids. Trimming removed 2 bases at V and 7 bases at J, with 15 bases between. The CDR3 is CAWSPPRGGNSPLHF. CDR3 in DNA: TGTGCCTGGAGTCCCCCTCGGGGGGGAAATTCACCCCTCCACTTT. The whole variable domain, remainder taken from reference TRBV30 and TRBJ1-6, is SQTIHQWPATLVQPVGSPLSLECTVEGTSNPNLYWYRQAAGRGLQLLFYSVGIGQISSEVPQNLSASRPQDRQFILSSKKLLLSDSGFYLCAWSPPRGGNSPLHFGNGTRLTVT.

The genes are TRBV2 and TRBJ1-2, with 8 nucleotides matching TRBD1. V dropped 5 bases and J dropped 7; count of bases not matched to a gene: 9. CDR3 length: 14 amino acids. Germline V gene data show CDR1 as SNHLY and CDR2 as FYNNEI. CDR3 residues: CASSPRTGKSGYTF. The CDR3 nucleotides read TGTGCCAGCAGTCCTAGGACAGGGAAGAGTGGCTACACCTTC.

The rearrangement uses TRBV11-2 and TRBJ2-1; D is uncertain. This CDR3 has 14 residues. Deletions cut 1 base from V and 5 bases from J, with 9 bases between. Germline CDR1 and CDR2: SGHAT and FQNNGV. In nucleotides, the CDR3 is TGTGCCAGCAGCTTAGGGTCACTAAACAATGAGCAGTTCTTC. This encodes CASSLGSLNNEQFF.

This clone was counted a single time. The chain uses TRBV7-9 and TRBJ2-7; D is perhaps TRBD1 (5 bases). This CDR3 spans 14 amino acids. Germline values: CDR1 SEHNR, CDR2 FQNEAQ (reference sequence). Trimming stripped 1 base from V and 4 bases from J, with 11 bases between. The CDR3 loop is CASSLDVRDYEQYF. The CDR3 coding sequence is TGTGCCAGCAGCTTAGATGTCAGGGATTACGAGCAGTACTTC.

J is TRBJ2-4 and V is TRBV29-1; tentatively, D is TRBD2 (6 bases). Looked up from germline, CDR1 is SQVTM and CDR2 is ANQGSEA. The CDR3 is 13 residues long. V was trimmed by 2 bases and J by 10 bases, leaving 15 bases between them. The CDR3 sequence is CSVESAGIGIQYF. The CDR3 bases are TGCAGCGTTGAAAGTGCGGGAATTGGGATTCAGTACTTC.

V usage is TRBV5-4 and J usage is TRBJ2-7, with 7 positions matching TRBD2. The CDR3 contains 15 residues. J was trimmed by 4 bases and V by 4 bases; bases with no gene match: 11. Germline loops: CDR1 SGHNT, CDR2 YYREEE (reference sequence). The CDR3 coding sequence is TGTGCCAGCAGCGAGCCGGGCGGGGGACCTTACGAGCAGTACTTC. This codes for CASSEPGGGPYEQYF.

This chain joins TRBV5-1 and TRBJ2-7; TRBD2 aligns across 11 bases. Unmatched junction bases numbered 2, after V lost 0 bases and J lost 0 bases. Germline lookup yields CDR1 SGHRS and CDR2 YFSETQ. CDR3 length equals 16 residues. The CDR3 sequence: CASSLETSGVSYEQYF. CDR3 nucleotides: TGCGCCAGCAGCTTGGAGACTAGCGGGGTCTCCTACGAGCAGTACTTC.

V is TRBV5-4 and J is TRBJ1-2, with 10 bases fitting TRBD1. J gave up 5 bases and V 6 bases, and 4 bases lay outside the gene matches. The CDR3 is made up of 13 amino acids. CDR1 and CDR2 from the germline V gene are SGHNT and YYREEE (reference sequence). CDR3 sequence: CASTWTGGYGYTF. CDR3 DNA: TGTGCCAGCACCTGGACAGGGGGATATGGCTACACCTTC.

CDR3 in amino acids: CASSSGGAGNEKLFF. CDR3 nucleotides: TGTGCCAGCAGTTCGGGGGGGGCTGGGAATGAAAAACTGTTTTTT. The chain links TRBV28 to TRBJ1-4; D is perhaps TRBD1 (6 bases). The germline V gene encodes CDR1 MDHEN and CDR2 SYDVKM. The CDR3 sequence is 15 residues long. The V end lost 4 bases, the J end lost 5 bases, and 14 bases lay between the germline ends.

The chain joins TRBV5-4 to TRBJ1-1; the D is unclear. From germline, CDR1 is SGHNT and CDR2 YYREEE (reference sequence). Deletions cut 0 bases from V and 5 bases from J, with 11 bases between. The CDR3 has 14 amino acids. The CDR3 spells CASSLGGGRTEAFF. CDR3 bases: TGTGCCAGCAGCTTGGGAGGAGGCCGGACTGAAGCTTTCTTT.

Points on this clone: Its ends do not fully match the called genes, so a read error is possible. Additional DNA sequences in this sample encode the identical CDR3. The chain has TRBV28 and TRBJ2-3, with 12 bases identical to TRBD2. The CDR3 contains 20 residues. Germline assignment: CDR1 MDHEN and CDR2 SYDVKM. The CDR3 here is CASSFHPGTSGFLGTDTQYF. The CDR3 nucleotides read TGTGCTAGCAGTTTCCATCCCGGGACTAGCGGGTTTTTGGGCACAGATACGCAGTATTTT. The full variable domain, rest sourced from reference TRBV28 and TRBJ2-3, is DVKVTQSSRYLVKRTGEKVFLECVQDMDHENMFWYRQDPGLGLRLIYFSYDVKMKEKGDIPEGYSVSREKKERFSLILESASTNQTSMYLCASSFHPGTSGFLGTDTQYFGPGTRLTVL.

V is TRBV25-1 and J is TRBJ1-3, with D possibly TRBD1 on 5 matching bases. V lost 7 bases, J lost 0 bases, and 19 bases lay in between. CDR3 size: 17 residues. Per the germline V gene, CDR1 is MGHDK and CDR2 is SYGVNS. The CDR3 here is CASNRYGGKLSGNTIYF. CDR3 DNA sequence: TGTGCCAGCAATCGTTACGGGGGAAAACTCTCTGGAAACACCATATATTTT. Filled out from reference TRBV25-1 and TRBJ1-3, the complete variable domain reads EADIYQTPRYLVIGTGKKITLECSQTMGHDKMYWYQQDPGMELHLIHYSYGVNSTEKGDLSSESTVSRIRTEHFPLTLESARPSHTSQYLCASNRYGGKLSGNTIYFGEGSWLTVV.

As DNA, the CDR3 is TGTGCCAGCAGCCCCCAGGGCTACCTGGTCGGCTACGAGCAGTACTTC. This encodes CASSPQGYLVGYEQYF. This rearrangement joins TRBV7-2 to TRBJ2-5, with TRBD1 as a possible D gene (5 bases). The tail of the sequence fits TRBJ2-7 better, so the J call may be wrong. CDR3 length: 16 residues. Germline assignment: CDR1 SGHTA and CDR2 FQGNSA.

The chain joins TRBV6-6 to TRBJ2-2, with 13 bases matching TRBD2. The germline V gene has CDR1 MNHNY and CDR2 SVGAGI (reference sequence). The CDR3 is 15 residues long. Trimming at V came to 6 bases and at J to 7 bases, leaving 5 bases not matched to a gene. The CDR3 spells CASRPGLAGYGELFF. CDR3 nucleotides: TGTGCCAGCAGGCCGGGACTAGCGGGATACGGGGAGCTGTTTTTT.

With regard to this clone: Compared with germline, one end of the junction differs, possibly owing to a read error. The rearrangement joins TRBV10-3 to TRBJ1-5; weak D call: TRBD1 (5 bases). The CDR3 is made up of 13 amino acids. The germline gives CDR1 ENHRY, CDR2 SYGVKD. This CDR3 is CAISEDSSQPQHF. As DNA, the CDR3 is TGTGCCATCAGTGAAGACAGCAGTCAGCCCCAGCATTTT.

The chain couples TRBV28 to TRBJ1-1; 9 nucleotides align to TRBD1. The CDR3 loop spans 16 amino acids. The V segment lost 5 bases and the J segment 1 base; nucleotides outside the gene matches: 8. Per germline, CDR1 MDHEN and CDR2 SYDVKM. The CDR3 region is CASSPTGQGANTEAFF. CDR3 nucleotide sequence: TGTGCCAGCAGTCCCACGGGACAGGGAGCGAACACTGAAGCTTTCTTT.

The gene calls are TRBV27 and TRBJ2-7, with 7 bases matching TRBD2. Germline trimming cut 6 bases from V and 2 bases from J; bases unmatched to any gene: 4. Germline-derived CDR1 and CDR2 are MNHEY and SMNVEV (reference sequence). The CDR3 extends over 13 amino acids. Here the CDR3 DNA reads TGTGCCAGCAGCACCGGACTAGCCTACGAGCAGTACTTC. Protein: CASSTGLAYEQYF.

The chain uses TRBV7-6 and TRBJ1-6; D uncertain. Germline V gives CDR1 SGHVS, CDR2 FNYEAQ. Trimming took 4 bases from V and 9 from J, leaving 7 bases between them. This CDR3 has 12 residues. The CDR3 spells CASSSPGSPLHF. CDR3 nucleotides: TGTGCCAGCAGCTCCCCAGGTTCACCCCTCCACTTT.

This chain uses TRBV5-1 with TRBJ2-1; 9 bases line up with TRBD2. This CDR3 has 15 residues. V shed 4 bases and J 4 bases; nucleotides not matched to a gene: 6. CDR1 is SGHRS, CDR2 YFSETQ, per germline. The CDR3 spells CASSPGGGDYNEQFF. The CDR3, as DNA: TGCGCCAGCAGCCCTGGCGGGGGGGATTACAATGAGCAGTTCTTC.

The chain joins TRBV28 to TRBJ2-7; 10 bases are a match to TRBD1. The germline gives CDR1 MDHEN, CDR2 SYDVKM. The CDR3 is 14 amino acids. V was clipped by 8 bases and J by 4 bases; unmatched bases: 8. The CDR3 loop reads CASGGDRGYYEQYF. CDR3 nucleotides: TGTGCCAGCGGCGGGGACAGGGGATATTACGAGCAGTACTTC.

V and J are TRBV4-3 and TRBJ2-3; 7 positions match TRBD1. V was clipped by 6 bases and J by 0 bases; unmatched bases: 9. The CDR3 extends over 16 amino acids. Germline lookup yields CDR1 LGHNA and CDR2 YSLEER. The CDR3 DNA follows: TGCGCCAGCAGGAGAAACACAGGGGCTAGCACAGATACGCAGTATTTT. This sequence encodes CASRRNTGASTDTQYF.